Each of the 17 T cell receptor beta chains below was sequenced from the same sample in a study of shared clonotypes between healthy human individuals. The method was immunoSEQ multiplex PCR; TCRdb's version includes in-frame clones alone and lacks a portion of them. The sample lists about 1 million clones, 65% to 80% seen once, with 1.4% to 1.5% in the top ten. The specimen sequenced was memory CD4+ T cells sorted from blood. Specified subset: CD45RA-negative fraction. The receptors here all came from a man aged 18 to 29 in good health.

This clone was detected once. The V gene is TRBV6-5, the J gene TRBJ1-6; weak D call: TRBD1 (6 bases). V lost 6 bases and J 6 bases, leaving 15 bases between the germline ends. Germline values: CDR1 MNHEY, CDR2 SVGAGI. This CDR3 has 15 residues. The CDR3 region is CASSPPGARNSPLHF. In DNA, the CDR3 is TGTGCCAGCAGCCCCCCAGGGGCGCGTAATTCACCCCTCCACTTT.

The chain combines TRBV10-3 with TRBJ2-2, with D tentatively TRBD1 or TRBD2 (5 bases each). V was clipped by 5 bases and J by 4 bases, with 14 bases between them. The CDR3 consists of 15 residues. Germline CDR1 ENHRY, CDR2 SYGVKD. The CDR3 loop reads CAISTNNGATGELFF. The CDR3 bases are TGTGCCATCAGTACGAATAACGGGGCCACCGGGGAGCTGTTTTTT.

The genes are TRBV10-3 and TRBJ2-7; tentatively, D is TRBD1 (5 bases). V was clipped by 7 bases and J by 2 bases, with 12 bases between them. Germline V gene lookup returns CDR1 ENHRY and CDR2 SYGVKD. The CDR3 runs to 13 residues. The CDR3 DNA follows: TGTGCCATCAAGGTGGCAGGGACCTACGAGCAGTACTTC. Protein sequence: CAIKVAGTYEQYF.

The CDR3 here is CAWSAGQQNEKLFF. CDR3 in DNA: TGTGCCTGGAGTGCTGGACAGCAAAATGAAAAACTGTTTTTT. The genes are TRBV30 and TRBJ1-4; a possible D gene is TRBD1 (6 bases). Germline CDR1 and CDR2: GTSNPN and SVGIG (reference sequence). CDR3 size: 14 residues. The V end lost 1 base, the J end lost 5 bases, and 11 bases lay between the germline ends.

The CDR3 DNA sequence: TGTGCCAGCGAAGGGGGCCTCAATTCACCCCTCCACTTT. Translating gives CASEGGLNSPLHF. The chain joins TRBV28 to TRBJ1-6; TRBD1 matches 7 bases. Germline V CDR1 and CDR2: MDHEN, SYDVKM. CDR3 size: 13 residues. With V trimmed by 8 bases and J by 7 bases, 5 bases remained unmatched.

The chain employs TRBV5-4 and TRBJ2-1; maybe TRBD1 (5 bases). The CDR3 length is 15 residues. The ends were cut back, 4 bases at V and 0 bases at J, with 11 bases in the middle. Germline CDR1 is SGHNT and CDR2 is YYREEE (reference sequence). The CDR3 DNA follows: TGTGCCAGCAGCGGAGACAGCCTCTCCTACAATGAGCAGTTCTTC. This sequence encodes CASSGDSLSYNEQFF.

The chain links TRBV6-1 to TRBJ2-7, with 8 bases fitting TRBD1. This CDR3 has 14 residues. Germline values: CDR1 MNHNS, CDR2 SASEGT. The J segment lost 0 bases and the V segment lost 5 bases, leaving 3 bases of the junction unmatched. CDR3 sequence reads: CASSRQGSSYEQYF. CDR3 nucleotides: TGTGCCAGCAGTCGACAGGGGAGCTCCTACGAGCAGTACTTC.

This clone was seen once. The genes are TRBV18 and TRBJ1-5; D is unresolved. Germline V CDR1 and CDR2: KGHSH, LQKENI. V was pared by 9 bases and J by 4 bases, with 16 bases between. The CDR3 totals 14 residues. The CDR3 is CASGNQVGNQPQHF. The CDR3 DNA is TGTGCCAGTGGCAACCAGGTTGGGAATCAGCCCCAGCATTTT.

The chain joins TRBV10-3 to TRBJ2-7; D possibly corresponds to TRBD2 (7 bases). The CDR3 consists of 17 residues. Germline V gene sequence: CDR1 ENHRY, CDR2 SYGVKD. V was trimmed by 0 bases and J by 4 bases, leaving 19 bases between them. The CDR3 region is CAISESGGAGVGYEQYF. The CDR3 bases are TGTGCCATCAGTGAGTCCGGGGGCGCGGGAGTAGGGTACGAGCAGTACTTC.

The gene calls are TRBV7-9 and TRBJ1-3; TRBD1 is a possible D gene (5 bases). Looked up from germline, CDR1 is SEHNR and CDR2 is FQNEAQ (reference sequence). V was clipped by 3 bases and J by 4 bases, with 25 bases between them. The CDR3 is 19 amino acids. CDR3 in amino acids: CASSLGDSGGFNHGNTIYF. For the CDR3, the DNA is TGTGCCAGCAGCTTGGGGGATTCGGGAGGCTTCAACCACGGAAACACCATATATTTT. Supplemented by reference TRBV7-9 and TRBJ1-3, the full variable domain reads DTGVSQNPRHKITKRGQNVTFRCDPISEHNRLYWYRQTLGQGPEFLTYFQNEAQLEKSRLLSDRFSAERPKGSFSTLEIQRTEQGDSAMYLCASSLGDSGGFNHGNTIYFGEGSWLTVV.

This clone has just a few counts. The CDR3 DNA is TGTGCCAGCTCACCAACTCGGGACAACACTGAAGCTTTCTTT. Translated: CASSPTRDNTEAFF. The chain links TRBV18 to TRBJ1-1, with D perhaps TRBD1 (5 bases). The CDR3 is 14 residues long. V was clipped by 2 bases and J by 2 bases, with 9 bases between them. From germline, CDR1 is KGHSH and CDR2 LQKENI.

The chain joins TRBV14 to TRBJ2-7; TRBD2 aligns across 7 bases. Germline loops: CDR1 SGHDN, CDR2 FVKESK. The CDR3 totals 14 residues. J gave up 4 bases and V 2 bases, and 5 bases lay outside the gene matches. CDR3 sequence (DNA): TGTGCCAGCAGCCAAAGGCGGGAGAAGTACGAGCAGTACTTC. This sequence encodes CASSQRREKYEQYF.

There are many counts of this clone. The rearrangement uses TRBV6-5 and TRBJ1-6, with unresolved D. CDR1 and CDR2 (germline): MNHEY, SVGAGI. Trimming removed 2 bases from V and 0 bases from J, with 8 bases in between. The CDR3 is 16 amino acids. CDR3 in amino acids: CASSYALHSYNSPLHF. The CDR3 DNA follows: TGTGCCAGCAGTTACGCGCTGCACTCCTATAATTCACCCCTCCACTTT.

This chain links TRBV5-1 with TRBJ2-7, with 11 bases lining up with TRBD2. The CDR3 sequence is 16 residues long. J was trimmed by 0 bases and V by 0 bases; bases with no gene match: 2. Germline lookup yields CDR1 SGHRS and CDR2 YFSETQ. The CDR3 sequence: CASSLGTSGFSYEQYF. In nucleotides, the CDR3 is TGCGCCAGCAGCTTGGGGACTAGCGGGTTCTCCTACGAGCAGTACTTC.

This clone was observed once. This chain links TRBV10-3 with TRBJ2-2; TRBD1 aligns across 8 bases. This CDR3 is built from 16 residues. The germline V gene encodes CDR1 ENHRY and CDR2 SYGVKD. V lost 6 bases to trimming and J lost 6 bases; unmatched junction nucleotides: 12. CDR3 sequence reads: CAIRPGTGAQSGELFF. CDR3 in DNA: TGTGCCATCAGACCCGGGACAGGAGCACAATCCGGGGAGCTGTTTTTT.

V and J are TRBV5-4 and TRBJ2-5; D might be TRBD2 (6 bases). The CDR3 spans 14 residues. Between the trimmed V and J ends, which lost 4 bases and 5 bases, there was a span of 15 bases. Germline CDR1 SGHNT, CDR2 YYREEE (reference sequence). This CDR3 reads CASSPQLGGETQYF. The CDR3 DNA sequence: TGTGCCAGCAGCCCACAACTTGGGGGGGAGACCCAGTACTTC.

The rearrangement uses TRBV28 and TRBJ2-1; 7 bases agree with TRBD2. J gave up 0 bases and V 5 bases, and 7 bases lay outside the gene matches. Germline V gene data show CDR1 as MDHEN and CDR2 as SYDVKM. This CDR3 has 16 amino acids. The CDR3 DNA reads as TGTGCCAGCAGTGTTAGCGGGCCAAGCTCCTACAATGAGCAGTTCTTC. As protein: CASSVSGPSSYNEQFF.